Included here is one T cell receptor (beta chain) sequence, with context. The table lists this clone with a count of one. What this receptor recognizes is not known. No base quality values were provided; no much bigger clone lies one nucleotide off. The cysteine opens and the phenylalanine closes a CDR3 of 13 amino acids. Of all the DNA, just the CDR3 is kept, 39 bases in frame from base 1. From the germline V gene, CDR1 is SGHRS and CDR2 is YFSETQ. The junction carries 16 bases between V and J, which are trimmed by 4 bases and 11 bases respectively. In total, around 600 healthy bone marrow donors made up the cohort. All cohort members were sampled while nominally healthy, although unrecorded immune exposures were likely present. The donor was CMV seronegative and was included in the group of 352 seronegative cohort members. A peripheral blood sample was collected from each donor, and TCR beta sequencing was performed on peripheral blood mononuclear cells. The Qiagen DNeasy Blood Extraction Kit was used to extract genomic DNA from the blood cell samples.

This record comes from a study of cytomegalovirus exposure and HLA in healthy donors (dated by TCRdb to the late 2010s). Regarding the complete study: An earlier analysis of approximately 640 of the donors reported about 250 Gb of sequence data and 117 million unique TCR beta sequences from about 200 million T cells. Roughly 300 gigabases of sequencing data and approximately 92 million unique TCR sequences made up an early release that covered 500 to 700 HLA-typed donors. Of the roughly 400 genotyped donors, about 80% fell in the genetic ancestry cluster associated with self-reported Caucasian donors. The aim of the study was to test whether cataloging public T cell receptors could identify signatures of past pathogen exposure. The study used immunosequencing to profile the T cell repertoires of 666 subjects and linked those repertoires to cytomegalovirus serostatus. In addition to the first cohort of 500 to 850 subjects, a separate validation cohort of approximately 120 different subjects was used. To predict cytomegalovirus infection status, the study brought together high-throughput TCR immunosequencing, statistical association of individual TCRs with disease status, and machine learning. A later analysis re-analyzed previously published TCR beta repertoires from 500 to 700 donors and added high-resolution HLA genotyping to study TCR occurrence patterns. Rather than using new phenotypic data, the later analysis identified candidate immune exposures from TCR beta sequences and from how often those sequences occurred across donors. An earlier analysis of roughly 600 of the donors used high-throughput TCR beta sequencing to judge whether each TCR beta V gene segment behaved as functional or pseudogenic. Donor age, sex, ethnicity and CMV serostatus were compiled together with the repertoire data. Genome-wide SNP genotypes for about 65% of the 666 donors were used in a later genetic analysis, which treated that subset as a discovery cohort. Every discovery cohort repertoire had been produced on one sequencing platform. Both class I and class II loci were covered by HLA typing, at four-digit resolution. The number of typed donors differed by locus: roughly 629-630 for A, B, C, DRB1 and DQB1; 522 for DQA1; over 600 for DPA1; and about 450 for DPB1. Roughly 5 DR-DQ haplotypes were handled as single units for association and clustering because linkage in the cohort was strong. Across some 400 genotyped donors of the cohort, an average of roughly 230,000 unique TCR beta nucleotide sequences per donor were sequenced, and around 19% of those sequences were non-productive.

Here is what the overall study found, with its caveats: In a later analysis, several top co-occurrence clusters were reported to appear linked to parvovirus B19, influenza, CMV and Epstein-Barr virus. A further reported finding was that TCR beta sequences accurately predicted the HLA-A and HLA-B alleles for most subjects in the first cohort. A few of the identified cytomegalovirus-associated TCR beta chains were confirmed in vitro to be specific for cytomegalovirus antigens. A later genetic analysis reported fewer N-insertions in productive TCRs among donors in an Asian-associated ancestry cluster than the roughly 640-donor mean. Across donors, most TCR sequences were observed very rarely, whereas some public TCRs were present in many individuals. In a later analysis, HLA-associated TCR beta chains showed more clonal expansion and lower generation probabilities than non-associated chains that were equally common. Roughly uniform sequencing depth across donors was assumed in presence/absence analyses, although this assumption may not hold. At a false discovery rate of 0.05, a later analysis linked 16,951 TCR beta sequences to specific HLA alleles. V-gene and J-gene trimming of TCR beta chains was associated with a missense DCLRE1C variant in a later genetic analysis, and the association was replicated in an independent cohort. Because counts were too low, roughly 17 rarely observed V segments, including chromosome 9 orphons, were left out of the earlier analysis of 587 of the donors. The only immune exposure information available for the cohort was CMV serostatus. The study gave a list of 150 to 200 TCR beta chains associated with cytomegalovirus. In an earlier analysis of some 550 of the donors, most TCR beta V segments were observed in productive rearrangements about 90% or about 30% of the time, broadly matching IMGT annotations. According to a later analysis, TCR association rates differed among HLA loci, with DRB1 alleles showing the most associated TCRs and HLA-C alleles showing the fewest. Assigning TCR associations to individual alleles was difficult when HLA alleles, especially DR and DQ, strongly co-occurred. The authors suggested that the approach could potentially be extended to other disease states and immunological phenotypes. Because HLA typing was missing for some donors at each locus, association tests included only the typed subset. Because the 87-base-pair reads could not distinguish some IMGT-functional V segments, including TRBV6-2 and TRBV6-3, those segments were excluded. Cytomegalovirus status was reported to be diagnosed by the classifier with high specificity and sensitivity in both the original and validation cohorts. Linkage disequilibrium might explain the correlated functional status among segregating V segments, but an unknown experimental factor could not be excluded. This cohort had only TCR beta chains sequenced, and the lack of alpha or paired-chain data limited which features could be detected. A cluster of highly shared sequence variants was judged likely to be a technical artifact of the sequencing pipeline. According to a later analysis, most CMV-associated TCR beta chains appeared to be HLA-restricted, and the HLA associations seemed to be driven largely by CMV exposure.

Libraries were prepared through the immunoSEQ multiplex PCR assay. The multiplex PCR relied on a mix of 60 forward primers for TCR Vbeta segments and 13 reverse primers for TCR Jbeta segments. The CDR3 region of rearranged TCR beta genes was amplified from genomic DNA by a multiplex PCR assay. On the Illumina HiSeq System, the amplified TCR beta libraries were sequenced as 87-base-pair reads. The source study handled its data this way. In a later analysis, about 80 million unique TCR beta chains were counted across the roughly 670 repertoires, and roughly 11 million of these chains were shared by at least two donors. A nearest-neighbor algorithm error-corrected the raw reads and collapsed the reads into unique sequences, merging closely related sequences to remove PCR and sequencing errors. Alignment of CDR3 sequences to IMGT reference sequences was used to assign V, D and J gene segments. For a sequence to be retained, a match of at least six nucleotides to both a V gene segment and a J gene segment was required. A rearrangement was called productive if the CDR3 had no stop codons and remained in frame with V and J, and every other rearrangement was called non-productive. CDR3 was defined by IMGT convention, running from the second conserved V-encoded cysteine to the conserved J-encoded phenylalanine. The earlier analysis of about 500 of the donors excluded sequences that lacked an unambiguous match to a single V gene segment. In an earlier analysis of several hundred of the donors, V segments were called functional above 56.7% productive rearrangements and were called segregating when the between-donor standard deviation exceeded 5%. A statistical classification framework was built to diagnose cytomegalovirus status from the catalog of TCR beta chain sequences. V and J gene assignment, in a later analysis, came from comparing TCR nucleotide sequences with IMGT/GENE-DB human TR gene sequences. A later analysis assigned CDR3 sequences and most-parsimonious VDJ recombination scenarios with the TCRdist pipeline. In a later analysis, every TCR beta chain was defined by the combination of its CDR3 amino acid sequence and its V-gene family, and reads without a unique V-gene family were dropped. As a way to deal with suspected cross-contamination and a sequencing artifact, a later analysis dropped 500 to 700 nucleotide sequences that were highly shared and had low generation probability. For each public chain, a later analysis derived a clonal expansion index from normalized ranks of inferred template counts within each repertoire. Generation probabilities in a later analysis came from a VDJ recombination model fitted to out-of-frame rearrangements, and those results were checked against IGoR. In a later analysis, hypergeometric tests were used to score TCR-TCR, TCR-HLA and TCR-CMV co-occurrence, with a repertoire-size bias correction applied to TCR pairs. In a later analysis, false discovery rates were estimated by permuting HLA or CMV assignments 20 times. In a later analysis, co-occurring TCRs were grouped with DBSCAN, and TCRdist sequence similarity was added when clustering was performed within HLA-allele-positive subsets. Co-occurrence clustering excluded repertoires with fewer than 30,000 or more than 120,000 public chains, plus five with anomalous nucleotide sharing. Here the immuneACCESS table is served through TCRdb, limited to in-frame sequences with V and J called. Missing clones are a known gap in these copies; in checked studies unresolved V genes cover under half, and the rest lacks a known reason. That table is the source of V, J and clone size, and D and trimming were worked out from the DNA. The sample table lists about 55,000 clones, roughly 85% of them with a count of one. Around 1.5% of the sample is held by the ten biggest clonotypes.

This TCR was recovered from a man aged 25-45 years in good health and CMV-seronegative. The sequence joins TRBV5-1 to TRBJ1-5; the D gene is perhaps TRBD1, from 5 matching bases. The sequencing input was PBMCs. For the CDR3, the sequence is CASSTDTRGTQHF. The DNA reads TGCGCCAGCAGCACGGACACCCGTGGGACCCAGCATTTT.